These 9 T cell receptor beta chains originate from one sample sequenced in a study of T cell changes during pregnancy in multiple sclerosis. Some clones are missing from TCRdb's copy, which holds only in-frame ones; the method was immunoSEQ multiplex PCR. Found here are around 20,000 clones, around 89% of them singletons; the top ten hold 7.5%. The sample was CD8+ T cells from peripheral blood mononuclear cells, taken in the second trimester of pregnancy. Source of these receptors: a female donor in good health, enrolled as a control in a pregnancy study.

This chain connects TRBV5-6 to TRBJ2-7; perhaps TRBD2 as D (6 bases). Germline values: CDR1 SGHDT, CDR2 YYEEEE. This CDR3 comprises 14 residues. The V end was cut by 6 bases, the J end by 3 bases, with 16 bases between. CDR3 amino acids: CASTTLADHYEQYF. The CDR3 region has the DNA TGTGCCAGCACCACCTTAGCGGATCACTACGAGCAGTACTTC.

The chain combines TRBV7-4 with TRBJ1-1, with D uncertain. The CDR3 is 15 amino acids. CDR1 is SGHVT, CDR2 SQSDAQ, per germline. V was clipped by 0 bases and J by 2 bases, with 10 bases between them. The CDR3 coding sequence is TGTGCCAGCAGCTTAGCCGGAGGCATAAACACTGAAGCTTTCTTT. Protein: CASSLAGGINTEAFF.

J is TRBJ2-1 and V is TRBV7-2, with TRBD2 matching 10 bases. The V gene's germline CDR1 is SGHTA and CDR2 FQGNSA. This CDR3 is 16 amino acids long. Trimming took 5 bases from V and 10 from J; bases not matched to a gene: 14. The chain's CDR3 is CASSRSGTSEGKEQFF. The CDR3 DNA follows: TGTGCCAGCAGCAGGTCCGGGACTAGCGAGGGAAAGGAGCAGTTCTTC.

The chain couples TRBV29-1 to TRBJ2-3; the match to TRBD1 covers 8 bases. J lost 3 bases, V lost 6 bases, and 11 bases had no gene match. Germline loops: CDR1 SQVTM, CDR2 ANQGSEA. The CDR3 contains 15 residues. CDR3 loop: CSVDHRGQGTDTQYF. As DNA, the CDR3 is TGCAGCGTGGACCACCGCGGACAGGGAACAGATACGCAGTATTTT.

This clone was detected only once. This chain connects TRBV7-6 to TRBJ2-2; no firm D call. The V gene lost 5 bases and the J gene lost 0 bases, with 4 bases spanning the gap. The CDR3 runs 13 residues. Germline values: CDR1 SGHVS, CDR2 FNYEAQ. The CDR3 protein is CASSPSNTGELFF. The CDR3 bases are TGTGCCAGCAGCCCATCGAACACCGGGGAGCTGTTTTTT.

The chain couples TRBV4-1 to TRBJ2-1; TRBD2 agrees at 14 bases. The CDR3 loop spans 17 amino acids. J was trimmed by 9 bases and V by 2 bases; bases with no gene match: 9. Germline V gene sequence: CDR1 MGHRA, CDR2 YSYEKL. CDR3 nucleotide sequence: TGCGCCAGCAGCCAATCCCCGGGGGGGACTAGCGGGAGTGAGCAGTTCTTC. Its translation is CASSQSPGGTSGSEQFF.

This chain links TRBV14 with TRBJ2-7; the D is unclear. The CDR3 is 11 amino acids. V gave up 5 bases and J gave up 5 bases, with 7 bases separating them. The germline CDR1 and CDR2 sequences are SGHDN and FVKESK. CDR3 sequence: CASSLTNEQYF. The CDR3 DNA reads TGTGCCAGCAGCTTAACTAACGAGCAGTACTTC.

CDR3 coding DNA: TGTGCCAGCAGCTTAGTGGTTGGGGCTAGCGGGAGTGGGTACGAGCAGTACTTC. Amino acids: CASSLVVGASGSGYEQYF. The V call is TRBV7-8, the J call TRBJ2-7, with 10 positions matching TRBD2. Germline CDR1 reads SGHVS; CDR2 reads FQNEAQ. The CDR3 extends over 18 amino acids. Trimming cost V 1 base and J 4 bases; bases outside gene matches: 13. The entire variable domain, with the rest obtained from reference TRBV7-8 and TRBJ2-7, is as follows: GAGVSQSPRYKVAKRGQDVALRCDPISGHVSLFWYQQALGQGPEFLTYFQNEAQLDKSGLPSDRFFAERPEGSVSTLKIQRTQQEDSAVYLCASSLVVGASGSGYEQYFGPGTRLTVT.

In its sample, this clone was seen once. The chain joins TRBV27 to TRBJ1-1, with D tentatively TRBD1 (6 bases). This CDR3 has 15 amino acids. V lost 2 bases to trimming and J lost 6 bases, with 16 bases between them. The V gene's germline CDR1 is MNHEY and CDR2 SMNVEV (reference sequence). CDR3 sequence reads: CASSLGTYPGAEAFF. In nucleotides, the CDR3 is TGTGCCAGCAGTTTAGGGACCTACCCAGGGGCTGAAGCTTTCTTT.